The next 7 T cell receptor beta chains were all read from a single sample in a study of cytomegalovirus exposure and HLA in healthy donors. Primers for the PCR totalled 60 Vbeta and 13 Jbeta. Repertoires were generated with immunoSEQ multiplex PCR, while TCRdb's copy carries only in-frame clones and drops some. Among around 100,000 clones listed, 79% were seen once. The sample comprised PBMCs. The receptor set was obtained from a female donor in good health and CMV-seropositive.

This clone was observed once. The rearrangement links TRBV19 to TRBJ1-1; no firm D call. The V end was cut by 3 bases, the J end by 0 bases, with 5 bases between. CDR1 and CDR2 (germline): LNHDA, SQIVND (reference sequence). This CDR3 contains 13 residues. CDR3 sequence (DNA): TGTGCCAGTAGTATTAACTTGAACACTGAAGCTTTCTTT. The encoded protein is CASSINLNTEAFF.

To note about this clone: Its ends do not fully match the called genes, so a read error is possible. J is TRBJ2-3 and V is TRBV7-9; 8 positions match TRBD2. Germline V gene sequence: CDR1 SEHNR, CDR2 FQNEAQ (reference sequence). CDR3 length equals 17 residues. Here the CDR3 reads CSSSSLARAGVSDTQYF. CDR3 nucleotide sequence: TGTTCCAGCAGCTCCCTGGCCCGAGCGGGGGTTTCAGATACGCAGTATTTT.

This rearrangement joins TRBV2 to TRBJ1-5, with D unclear. Trimming cost V 6 bases and J 7 bases, with 10 bases left between them. CDR3 length: 12 amino acids. Germline CDR1 SNHLY, CDR2 FYNNEI. The DNA of the CDR3 is TGTGCCAGCAGCGTAGGAGAACAGCCCCAGCATTTT. It is translated as CASSVGEQPQHF.

This chain links TRBV29-1 with TRBJ2-6; the match to TRBD2 covers 7 bases. Germline values: CDR1 SQVTM, CDR2 ANQGSEA. This CDR3 has 20 residues. The trim removed 0 bases at V and 0 bases at J, leaving 14 bases unmatched. The CDR3 sequence: CSVEDRGVAPPSSGANVLTF. In nucleotides, the CDR3 is TGCAGCGTTGAAGATCGGGGGGTTGCCCCGCCTAGCTCTGGGGCCAACGTCCTGACTTTC.

The rearrangement joins TRBV18 to TRBJ1-1, with D tentatively TRBD1 (6 bases). The CDR3 sequence is 14 residues long. In germline, CDR1 is KGHSH, CDR2 LQKENI. Trimming left V 4 bases short and J 1 base short, with 10 bases between. CDR3 residues: CASSLRTANTEAFF. CDR3 DNA: TGTGCCAGCTCACTTCGGACAGCGAACACTGAAGCTTTCTTT.

This clone turned up a few times. The V and J genes are TRBV6-1 and TRBJ1-5, with 7 bases lining up with TRBD1. CDR3 length: 15 amino acids. V dropped 6 bases and J dropped 0; count of bases not matched to a gene: 5. CDR1 is MNHNS, CDR2 SASEGT, per germline. The CDR3 nucleotides read TGTGCCAGCAGCGCGGGACAGCCTAGCAATCAGCCCCAGCATTTT. It translates to CASSAGQPSNQPQHF.

The chain joins TRBV18 to TRBJ1-4; no definite D call. There are 13 residues in the CDR3. V was shortened by 3 bases and J by 5 bases, with 7 bases between the two germline ends. Germline V CDR1 and CDR2: KGHSH, LQKENI. The chain's CDR3 is CASSPTENEKLFF. CDR3 nucleotides: TGTGCCAGCTCACCTACAGAAAATGAAAAACTGTTTTTT.